Below are 5 T cell receptor beta chains sequenced from a single sample in a study of blood T cell repertoires in COVID-19 (dated by TCRdb to about 2020). The method was the immunoSEQ multiplex PCR assay. In its TCRdb copy, this immuneACCESS table keeps in-frame sequences only and misses some clones. Where compared with another copy, unresolved V genes explain less than half of these, and the others have no known cause. This sample holds roughly 62,000 clones; more than 60% were observed only once. The leading ten clones occupy roughly 18% of the sample. What was sequenced was peripheral blood. All receptors come from a man in his sixties with acute or convalescent COVID-19.

The J gene is TRBJ1-3, the V gene TRBV10-2; possibly TRBD1 for D (6 bases). The germline gives CDR1 WSHSY, CDR2 SAAADI. The V end was cut by 9 bases, the J end by 9 bases, with 18 bases between. There are 13 residues in the CDR3. The CDR3 loop reads CASDPGGAGTIYF. DNA for the CDR3: TGCGCCAGTGACCCGGGGGGCGCCGGCACCATATATTTT.

The rearrangement links TRBV5-6 to TRBJ2-1, with D tentatively TRBD2 (5 bases). The germline V and J ends were trimmed by 2 bases and 2 bases, with 20 bases remaining between them. This CDR3 spans 18 amino acids. The germline CDR1 and CDR2 sequences are SGHDT and YYEEEE. The CDR3 coding sequence is TGTGCCAGCAGCTTTTATTCGAACAGCGGAGGCCCCTACAATGAGCAGTTCTTC. Translating gives CASSFYSNSGGPYNEQFF.

The chain links TRBV9 to TRBJ2-1; 9 bases fit TRBD2. V trimming: 6 bases; J trimming: 5 bases; junction bases outside the gene matches: 9. This CDR3 region has 15 residues. Germline CDR1 reads SGDLS; CDR2 reads YYNGEE. CDR3 nucleotides: TGTGCCAGCACTTCCAGCGGGAGGACCAACAATGAGCAGTTCTTC. Translation: CASTSSGRTNNEQFF.

The chain joins TRBV3-1 (or the pseudogene TRBV3-2) to TRBJ1-2, with 7 nucleotides matching TRBD1. The junction had 8 bases not matched to a gene; V was cut back by 0 bases and J by 7 bases. CDR1 and CDR2 (germline): LGHDT, YNNKEL (reference sequence). This CDR3 spans 15 amino acids. The CDR3 bases are TGTGCCAGCAGCCAAGATCTGGGGCCAGGGGGTGGCTACACCTTC. It encodes CASSQDLGPGGGYTF.

V and J are TRBV11-2 and TRBJ2-4; D remains ambiguous. The CDR3 consists of 16 residues. From germline, CDR1 is SGHAT and CDR2 FQNNGV. Trimming cost V 2 bases and J 0 bases, with 11 bases left between them. CDR3 residues: CASSLKPLVAKNIQYF. For the CDR3, the DNA is TGTGCCAGCAGCTTAAAGCCCTTGGTAGCCAAAAACATTCAGTACTTC.